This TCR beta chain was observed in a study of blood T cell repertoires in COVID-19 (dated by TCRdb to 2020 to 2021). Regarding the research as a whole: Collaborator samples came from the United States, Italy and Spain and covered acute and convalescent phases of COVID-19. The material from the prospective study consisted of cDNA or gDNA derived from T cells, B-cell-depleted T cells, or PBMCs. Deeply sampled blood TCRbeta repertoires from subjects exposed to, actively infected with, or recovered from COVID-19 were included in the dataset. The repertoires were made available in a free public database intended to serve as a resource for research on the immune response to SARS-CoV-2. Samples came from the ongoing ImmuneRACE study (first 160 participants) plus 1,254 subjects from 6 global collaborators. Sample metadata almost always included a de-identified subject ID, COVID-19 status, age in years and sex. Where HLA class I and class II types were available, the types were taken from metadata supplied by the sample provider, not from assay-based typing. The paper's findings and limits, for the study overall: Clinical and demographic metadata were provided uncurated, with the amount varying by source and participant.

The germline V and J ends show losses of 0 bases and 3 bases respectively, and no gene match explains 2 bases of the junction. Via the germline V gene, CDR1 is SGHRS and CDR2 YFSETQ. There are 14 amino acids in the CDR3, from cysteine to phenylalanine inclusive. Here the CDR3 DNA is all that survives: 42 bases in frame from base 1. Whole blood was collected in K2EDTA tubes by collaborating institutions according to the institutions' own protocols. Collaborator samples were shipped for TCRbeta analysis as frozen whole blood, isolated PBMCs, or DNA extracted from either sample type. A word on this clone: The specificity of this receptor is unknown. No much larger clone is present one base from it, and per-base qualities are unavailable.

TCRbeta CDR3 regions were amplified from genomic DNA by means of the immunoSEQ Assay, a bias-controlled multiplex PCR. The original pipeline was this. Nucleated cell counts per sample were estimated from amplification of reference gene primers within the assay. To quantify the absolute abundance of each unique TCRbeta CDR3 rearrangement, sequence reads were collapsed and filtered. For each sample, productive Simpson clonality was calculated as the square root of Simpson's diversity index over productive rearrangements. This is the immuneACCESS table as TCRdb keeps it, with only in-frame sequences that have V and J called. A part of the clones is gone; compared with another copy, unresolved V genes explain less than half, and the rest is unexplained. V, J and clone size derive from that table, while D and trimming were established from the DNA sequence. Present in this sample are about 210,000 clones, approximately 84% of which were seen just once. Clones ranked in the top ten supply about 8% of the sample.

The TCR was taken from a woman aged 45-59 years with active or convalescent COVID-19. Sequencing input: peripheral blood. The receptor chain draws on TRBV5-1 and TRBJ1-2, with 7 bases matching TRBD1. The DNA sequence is TGCGCCAGCAGCTTGGCCGGGACAGACTATGGCTACACCTTC. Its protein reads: CASSLAGTDYGYTF.